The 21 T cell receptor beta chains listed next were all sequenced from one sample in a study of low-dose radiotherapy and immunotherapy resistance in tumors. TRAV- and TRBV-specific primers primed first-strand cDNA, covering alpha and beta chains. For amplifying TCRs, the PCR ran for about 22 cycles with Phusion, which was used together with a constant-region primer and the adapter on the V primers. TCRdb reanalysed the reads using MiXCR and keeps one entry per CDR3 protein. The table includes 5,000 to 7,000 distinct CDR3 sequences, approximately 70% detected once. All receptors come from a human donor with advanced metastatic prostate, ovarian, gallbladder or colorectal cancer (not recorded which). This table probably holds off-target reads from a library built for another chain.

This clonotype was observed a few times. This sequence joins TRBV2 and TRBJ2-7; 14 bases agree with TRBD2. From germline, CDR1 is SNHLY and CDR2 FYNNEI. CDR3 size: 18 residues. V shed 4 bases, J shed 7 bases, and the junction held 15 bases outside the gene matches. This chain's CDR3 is CASSVGATSGRAGVEQYF. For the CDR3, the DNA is TGTGCCAGCAGTGTGGGAGCGACTAGCGGGAGGGCCGGTGTGGAGCAGTACTTC.

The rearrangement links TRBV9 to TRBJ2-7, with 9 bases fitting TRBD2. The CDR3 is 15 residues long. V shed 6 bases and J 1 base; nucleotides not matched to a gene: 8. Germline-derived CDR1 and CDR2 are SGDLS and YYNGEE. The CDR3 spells CASNRGGGPSYEQYF. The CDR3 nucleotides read TGTGCCAGCAACCGCGGGGGGGGCCCGTCCTACGAGCAGTACTTC.

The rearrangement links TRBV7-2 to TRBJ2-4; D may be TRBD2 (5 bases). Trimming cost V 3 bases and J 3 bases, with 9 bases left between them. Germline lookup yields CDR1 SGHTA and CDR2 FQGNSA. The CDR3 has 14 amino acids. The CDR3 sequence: CASSLSEGKNIQYF. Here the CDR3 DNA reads TGTGCCAGCAGCTTGTCAGAGGGCAAAAACATTCAGTACTTC.

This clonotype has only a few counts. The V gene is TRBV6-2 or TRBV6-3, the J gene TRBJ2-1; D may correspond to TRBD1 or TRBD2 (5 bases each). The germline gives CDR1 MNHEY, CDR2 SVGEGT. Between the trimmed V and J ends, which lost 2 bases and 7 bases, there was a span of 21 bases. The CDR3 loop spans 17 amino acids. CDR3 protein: CASSYRGVAPVGNEQFF. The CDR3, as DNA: TGTGCCAGCAGTTACAGAGGGGTAGCACCCGTCGGGAATGAGCAGTTCTTC.

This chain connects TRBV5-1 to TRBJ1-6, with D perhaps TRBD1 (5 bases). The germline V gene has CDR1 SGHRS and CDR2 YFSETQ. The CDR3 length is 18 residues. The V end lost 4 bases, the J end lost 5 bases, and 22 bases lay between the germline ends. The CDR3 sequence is CASSPAPGRRRDNSPLHF. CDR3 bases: TGCGCCAGCAGCCCCGCCCCGGGACGGAGGAGAGATAATTCACCCCTCCACTTT.

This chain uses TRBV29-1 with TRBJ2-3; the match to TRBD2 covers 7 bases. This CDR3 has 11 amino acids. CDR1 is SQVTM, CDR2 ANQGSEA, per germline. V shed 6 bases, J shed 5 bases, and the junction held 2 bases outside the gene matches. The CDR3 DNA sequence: TGCAGCGTAATAGCGGGAGATACGCAGTATTTT. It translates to CSVIAGDTQYF.

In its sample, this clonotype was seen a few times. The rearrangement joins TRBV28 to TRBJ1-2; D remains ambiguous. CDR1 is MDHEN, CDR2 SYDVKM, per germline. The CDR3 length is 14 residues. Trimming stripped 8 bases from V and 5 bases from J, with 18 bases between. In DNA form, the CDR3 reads TGTGCCAGCCTAGGACGGAATCCCATATATGGCTACACCTTC. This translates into CASLGRNPIYGYTF.

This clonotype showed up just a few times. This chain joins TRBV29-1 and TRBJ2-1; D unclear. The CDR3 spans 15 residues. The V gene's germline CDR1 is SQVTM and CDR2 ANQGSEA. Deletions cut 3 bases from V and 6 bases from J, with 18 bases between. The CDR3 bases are TGCAGCGTTGAGGGATCGGTGCACCTTTTCAATGAGCAGTTCTTC. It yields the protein CSVEGSVHLFNEQFF.

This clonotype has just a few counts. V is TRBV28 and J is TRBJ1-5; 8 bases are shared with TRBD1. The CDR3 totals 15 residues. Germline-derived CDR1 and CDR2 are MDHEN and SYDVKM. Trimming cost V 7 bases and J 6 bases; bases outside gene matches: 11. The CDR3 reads CASNPEGTGPQPQHF. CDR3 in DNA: TGTGCCAGCAACCCGGAAGGGACAGGCCCTCAGCCCCAGCATTTT. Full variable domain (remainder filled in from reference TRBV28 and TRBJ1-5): DVKVTQSSRYLVKRTGEKVFLECVQDMDHENMFWYRQDPGLGLRLIYFSYDVKMKEKGDIPEGYSVSREKKERFSLILESASTNQTSMYLCASNPEGTGPQPQHFGDGTRLSIL.

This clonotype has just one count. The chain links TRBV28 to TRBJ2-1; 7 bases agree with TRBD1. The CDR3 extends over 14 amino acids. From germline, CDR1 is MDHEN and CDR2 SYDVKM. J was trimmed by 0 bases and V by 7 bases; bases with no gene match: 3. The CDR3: CASTAGGSYNEQFF. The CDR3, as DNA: TGTGCCAGCACCGCAGGGGGCTCCTACAATGAGCAGTTCTTC.

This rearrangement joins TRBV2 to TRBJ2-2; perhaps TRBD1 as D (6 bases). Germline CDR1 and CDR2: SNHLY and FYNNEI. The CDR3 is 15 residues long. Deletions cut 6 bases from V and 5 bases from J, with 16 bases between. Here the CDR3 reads CASRPRDKRTGELFF. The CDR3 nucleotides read TGTGCCAGCAGACCCCGGGACAAACGGACCGGGGAGCTGTTTTTT.

DNA of the CDR3: TGTGCCAGCAGCGTGCAAGACAGGGGGATTTCACCCCTCCACTTT. It specifies CASSVQDRGISPLHF. This rearrangement joins TRBV5-5 to TRBJ1-6, with TRBD1 identical over 9 bases. With V trimmed by 4 bases and J by 9 bases, 8 bases remained unmatched. Germline V CDR1 and CDR2: SGHKS, YYEKEE (reference sequence). The CDR3 totals 15 residues. Variable domain in full (rest from reference TRBV5-5 and TRBJ1-6): DAGVTQSPTHLIKTRGQQVTLRCSPISGHKSVSWYQQVLGQGPQFIFQYYEKEERGRGNFPDRFSARQFPNYSSELNVNALLLGDSALYLCASSVQDRGISPLHFGNGTRLTVT.

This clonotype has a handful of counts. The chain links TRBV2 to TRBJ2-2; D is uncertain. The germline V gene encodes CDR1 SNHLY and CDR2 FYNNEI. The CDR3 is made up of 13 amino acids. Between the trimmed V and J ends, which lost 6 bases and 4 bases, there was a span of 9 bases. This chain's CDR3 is CASRVYSTGELFF. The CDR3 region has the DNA TGTGCCAGCAGGGTTTACAGCACCGGGGAGCTGTTTTTT.

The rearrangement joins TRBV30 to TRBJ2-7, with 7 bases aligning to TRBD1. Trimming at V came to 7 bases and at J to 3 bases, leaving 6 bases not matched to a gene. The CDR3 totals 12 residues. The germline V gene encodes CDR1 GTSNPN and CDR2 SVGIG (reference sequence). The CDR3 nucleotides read TGTGCCTCCCACCCAGGGGGCTACGAGCAGTACTTC. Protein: CASHPGGYEQYF.

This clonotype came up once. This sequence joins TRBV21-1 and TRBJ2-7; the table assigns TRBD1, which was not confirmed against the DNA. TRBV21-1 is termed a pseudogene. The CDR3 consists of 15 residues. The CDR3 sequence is CASSLRTRSSYEQYF. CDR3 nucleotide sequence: TGTGCCAGCAGCCTACGGACAAGGAGCTCCTACGAGCAGTACTTC.

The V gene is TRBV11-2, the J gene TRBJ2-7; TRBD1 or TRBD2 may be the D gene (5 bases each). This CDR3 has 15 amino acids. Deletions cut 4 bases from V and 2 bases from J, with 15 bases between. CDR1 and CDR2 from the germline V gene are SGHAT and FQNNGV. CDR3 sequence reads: CASSSSGTDAYEQYF. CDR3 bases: TGTGCCAGCAGCTCATCCGGGACCGACGCCTACGAGCAGTACTTC.

The CDR3 nucleotides are TGTGCCAGCAGCCGGACTAGCGGGGGGGCCGGGGGAACAGATACGCAGTATTTT. Translating it yields CASSRTSGGAGGTDTQYF. The rearrangement joins TRBV11-2 to TRBJ2-3, with 15 bases identical to TRBD2. Trimming removed 5 bases from V and 3 bases from J; junction bases left unmatched: 9. CDR1 is SGHAT and CDR2 is FQNNGV in the germline V gene. This CDR3 is built from 18 residues.

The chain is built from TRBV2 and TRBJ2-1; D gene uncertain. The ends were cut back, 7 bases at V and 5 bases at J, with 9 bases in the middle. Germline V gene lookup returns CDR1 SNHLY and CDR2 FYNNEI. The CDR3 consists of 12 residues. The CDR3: CASTRNNNEQFF. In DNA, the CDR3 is TGTGCCAGCACCAGAAACAACAATGAGCAGTTCTTC.

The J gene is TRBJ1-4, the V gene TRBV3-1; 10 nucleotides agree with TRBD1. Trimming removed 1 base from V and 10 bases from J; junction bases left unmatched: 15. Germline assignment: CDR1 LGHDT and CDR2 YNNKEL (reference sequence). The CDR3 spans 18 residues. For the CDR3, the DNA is TGTGCCAGCAGCCAAGGGGGTGACCGTGGGACAGGGGCCGCAAAACTGTTTTTT. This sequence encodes CASSQGGDRGTGAAKLFF.

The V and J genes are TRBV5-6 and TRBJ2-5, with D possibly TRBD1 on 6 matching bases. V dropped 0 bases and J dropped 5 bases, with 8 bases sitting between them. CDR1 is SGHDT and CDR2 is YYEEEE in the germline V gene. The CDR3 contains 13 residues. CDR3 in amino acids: CASSLERGETQYF. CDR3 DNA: TGTGCCAGCAGCTTGGAAAGGGGGGAGACCCAGTACTTC.

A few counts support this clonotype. CDR3 residues: CASSRGQGPRKLFF. DNA for the CDR3: TGTGCCAGCAGCCGTGGACAGGGGCCTAGGAAACTGTTTTTT. The V and J genes are TRBV5-4 and TRBJ1-4; 9 nucleotides line up with TRBD1. J gave up 11 bases and V 4 bases, and 9 bases lay outside the gene matches. Germline V gene lookup returns CDR1 SGHNT and CDR2 YYREEE (reference sequence). This CDR3 has 14 residues.